The 27 T cell receptor beta chains listed next were all sequenced from one sample in a study of blood T cell repertoires in COVID-19. Sequenced by immunoSEQ multiplex PCR; TCRdb stores in-frame clones only, minus some. The repertoire holds hundreds of thousands of clones, approximately 86% seen once, with around 2.1% in the top ten. The source material was peripheral blood. The source is a woman in her twenties or thirties who had recovered from COVID-19.

The table lists this clone with a few counts. The CDR3 region has the DNA TGTGCCAGCAGGTCTCAGGGGGCAGGTCAGCCCCAGCATTTT. This sequence encodes CASRSQGAGQPQHF. J is TRBJ1-5 and V is TRBV2; 8 bases align to TRBD1. V was clipped by 6 bases and J by 6 bases; unmatched bases: 7. Germline-derived CDR1 and CDR2 are SNHLY and FYNNEI. The CDR3 covers 14 residues.

CDR3 nucleotides: TGTGCCAGTAGTTCTGCTCCAGGGCACTCTGGAAACACCATATATTTT. It is translated as CASSSAPGHSGNTIYF. V is TRBV19 and J is TRBJ1-3; D might be TRBD1 (5 bases). The V end lost 5 bases, the J end lost 0 bases, and 14 bases lay between the germline ends. The CDR3 length is 16 residues. Germline CDR1 is LNHDA and CDR2 is SQIVND (reference sequence). Drawing the rest from reference TRBV19 and TRBJ1-3, the complete variable domain is DGGITQSPKYLFRKEGQNVTLSCEQNLNHDAMYWYRQDPGQGLRLIYYSQIVNDFQKGDIAEGYSVSREKKESFPLTVTSAQKNPTAFYLCASSSAPGHSGNTIYFGEGSWLTVV.

The chain joins TRBV6-2 or TRBV6-3 to TRBJ2-1, with D tentatively TRBD2 (5 bases). CDR1 MNHEY and CDR2 SVGEGT come from the germline V gene. V dropped 5 bases and J dropped 8 bases, with 19 bases sitting between them. CDR3 length: 15 residues. The CDR3 loop is CASSLSLEGGDEQFF. For the CDR3, the DNA is TGTGCCAGCAGTCTTTCGCTCGAGGGCGGCGATGAGCAGTTCTTC.

V usage is TRBV9 and J usage is TRBJ2-2; 10 bases match TRBD1. Losses at the gene ends were 4 bases for V and 0 bases for J; bases not matched to a gene: 6. The CDR3 is 17 residues long. CDR1 SGDLS and CDR2 YYNGEE come from the germline V gene. The CDR3 spells CASSPSGQGANTGELFF. As DNA, the CDR3 is TGTGCCAGCAGCCCATCAGGACAGGGGGCGAACACCGGGGAGCTGTTTTTT.

The chain has TRBV10-3 and TRBJ2-3; 7 bases map to TRBD2. Germline V gives CDR1 ENHRY, CDR2 SYGVKD. The CDR3 extends over 14 amino acids. V was pared by 9 bases and J by 0 bases, with 6 bases of the junction left unmatched. CDR3 in amino acids: CAISLAASTDTQYF. The DNA for the CDR3 is TGTGCCATTTCCCTAGCGGCAAGCACAGATACGCAGTATTTT.

This sequence joins TRBV6-2 or TRBV6-3 and TRBJ1-4; TRBD1 matches 7 bases. Trimming cost V 4 bases and J 6 bases; bases outside gene matches: 8. From germline, CDR1 is MNHEY and CDR2 SVGEGT. There are 15 residues in the CDR3. The CDR3 bases are TGTGCCAGCAGTTCTCAGACAGGGATGGATGAAAAACTGTTTTTT. As protein: CASSSQTGMDEKLFF.

The V gene is TRBV6-5, the J gene TRBJ2-1; perhaps TRBD1 as D (6 bases). The germline gives CDR1 MNHEY, CDR2 SVGAGI. This CDR3 contains 14 residues. Trimming stripped 8 bases from V and 4 bases from J, with 15 bases between. The CDR3 DNA reads as TGTGCCAGCGCTAACCGGGACACATACAATGAGCAGTTCTTC. Amino acids: CASANRDTYNEQFF.

This clone was detected only once. The V and J genes are TRBV14 and TRBJ1-2; D remains ambiguous. V gave up 1 base and J gave up 8 bases, with 14 bases separating them. Germline V gives CDR1 SGHDN, CDR2 FVKESK. The CDR3 consists of 14 residues. The DNA for the CDR3 is TGTGCCAGCAGCCAAGTGCGGTCAGGAGGCGGCTACACCTTC. Residues: CASSQVRSGGGYTF. Drawing the rest from reference TRBV14 and TRBJ1-2, the complete variable domain is EAGVTQFPSHSVIEKGQTVTLRCDPISGHDNLYWYRRVMGKEIKFLLHFVKESKQDESGMPNNRFLAERTGGTYSTLKVQPAELEDSGVYFCASSQVRSGGGYTFGSGTRLTVV.

The chain has TRBV5-4 and TRBJ2-3; D gene unclear. Germline CDR1 SGHNT, CDR2 YYREEE (reference sequence). This CDR3 is built from 17 residues. Trimming removed 0 bases from V and 1 base from J, with 15 bases in between. The CDR3 sequence is CASSLAGVKAGTDTQYF. The DNA for the CDR3 is TGTGCCAGCAGCTTGGCCGGAGTGAAGGCCGGCACAGATACGCAGTATTTT.

The chain uses TRBV7-2 and TRBJ2-5; TRBD1 agrees at 10 bases. The CDR3 runs 16 residues. V shed 3 bases and J 1 base; nucleotides not matched to a gene: 5. Germline V gives CDR1 SGHTA, CDR2 FQGNSA. The CDR3, as DNA: TGTGCCAGCAGCTTCTCCGGGACAGGGGCCCAAGAGACCCAGTACTTC. This codes for CASSFSGTGAQETQYF.

This chain links TRBV18 with TRBJ2-3; 8 bases agree with TRBD1. The germline gives CDR1 KGHSH, CDR2 LQKENI. The CDR3 length is 17 residues. V lost 5 bases, J lost 2 bases, and 12 bases stayed unmatched. The CDR3 coding sequence is TGTGCCAGCTCAATCGGGCCAGGGGGCGGGGCCACAGATACGCAGTATTTT. Its protein is CASSIGPGGGATDTQYF.

The genes are TRBV28 and TRBJ1-1, with 10 nucleotides matching TRBD1. J lost 3 bases, V lost 1 base, and 2 bases had no gene match. Germline CDR1 reads MDHEN; CDR2 reads SYDVKM. The CDR3 runs to 15 residues. The CDR3 loop is CASSLFGTGDTEAFF. The CDR3, as DNA: TGTGCCAGCAGTTTATTTGGGACAGGGGACACTGAAGCTTTCTTT.

The V gene is TRBV28, the J gene TRBJ2-1; D is possibly TRBD1 (8 bases). Germline CDR1 is MDHEN and CDR2 is SYDVKM. V lost 6 bases and J lost 8, with 23 bases in between. The length of the CDR3 is 16 residues. As DNA, the CDR3 is TGTGCCAGCAGCCGAATGCCCCTCACAGGGGGGGATGAGCAGTTCTTC. Translating it yields CASSRMPLTGGDEQFF.

This clone showed up just once. J is TRBJ2-1 and V is TRBV15; TRBD1 agrees at 9 bases. This CDR3 has 17 residues. J gave up 7 bases and V 8 bases, and 18 bases lay outside the gene matches. CDR1 is LNHNV, CDR2 YYDKDF, per germline (reference sequence). CDR3 sequence: CATGTSSTGTGINEQFF. The CDR3 DNA sequence: TGTGCCACCGGCACGAGTTCAACTGGGACAGGGATAAATGAGCAGTTCTTC.

The chain combines TRBV7-2 with TRBJ1-1; D call uncertain. CDR1 and CDR2 from the germline V gene are SGHTA and FQGNSA. The CDR3 is 14 residues long. Trimming removed 3 bases from V and 3 bases from J, with 11 bases in between. This CDR3 is CASSFRSPDTEAFF. The CDR3 DNA is TGTGCCAGCAGCTTTCGTTCGCCGGACACTGAAGCTTTCTTT.

The CDR3 reads CASSVAAGGRETQYF. CDR3 sequence (DNA): TGTGCCAGCAGCGTAGCTGCGGGAGGGCGAGAGACCCAGTACTTC. The chain couples TRBV9 to TRBJ2-5; 9 bases agree with TRBD2. Looked up from germline, CDR1 is SGDLS and CDR2 is YYNGEE. The CDR3 consists of 15 residues. J was trimmed by 4 bases and V by 0 bases; bases with no gene match: 4.

V and J are TRBV4-3 and TRBJ2-7; TRBD1 aligns across 8 bases. V gave up 4 bases and J gave up 5 bases; unmatched junction bases: 7. Germline V CDR1 and CDR2: LGHNA, YSLEER. This CDR3 has 14 residues. The CDR3 loop is CASSPGTGGDEQYF. In DNA form, the CDR3 reads TGCGCCAGCAGCCCAGGGACAGGCGGGGACGAGCAGTACTTC.

The rearrangement links TRBV5-1 to TRBJ1-1; the D is unclear. Per germline, CDR1 SGHRS and CDR2 YFSETQ. The CDR3 has 14 amino acids. V lost 4 bases and J lost 2, with 12 bases in between. CDR3 bases: TGCGCCAGCAGCATATCGTACAGTAACACTGAAGCTTTCTTT. Protein sequence: CASSISYSNTEAFF.

This chain links TRBV13 with TRBJ1-3; D perhaps matches TRBD1 (6 bases). The V and J ends lost 7 bases and 2 bases respectively, with 15 bases between them. This CDR3 has 15 amino acids. The germline gives CDR1 PRHDT, CDR2 FYEKMQ (reference sequence). The DNA of the CDR3 is TGTGCCAGCACTCTTGCAGGGGTGGCTGGAAACACCATATATTTT. Amino acid sequence: CASTLAGVAGNTIYF. Based on the CDR3 plus reference TRBV13 and TRBJ1-3, the full variable domain is AAGVIQSPRHLIKEKRETATLKCYPIPRHDTVYWYQQGPGQDPQFLISFYEKMQSDKGSIPDRFSAQQFSDYHSELNMSSLELGDSALYFCASTLAGVAGNTIYFGEGSWLTVV.

The chain links TRBV20-1 to TRBJ1-1; TRBD1 aligns across 7 bases. Germline V CDR1 and CDR2: DFQATT, SNEGSKA (reference sequence). CDR3 size: 11 residues. V was pared by 5 bases and J by 10 bases, with 7 bases of the junction left unmatched. CDR3 sequence: CSAGDRTVAFF. The CDR3 region has the DNA TGCAGTGCTGGGGACAGAACCGTAGCTTTCTTT.

The rearrangement joins TRBV15 to TRBJ1-4, with TRBD1 identical over 7 bases. Trimming took 3 bases from V and 6 from J; bases not matched to a gene: 7. The germline V gene encodes CDR1 LNHNV and CDR2 YYDKDF (reference sequence). The CDR3 covers 15 residues. This CDR3 is CATSSGQATDEKLFF. DNA of the CDR3: TGTGCCACCAGCAGTGGACAGGCGACGGATGAAAAACTGTTTTTT.

CDR3 in DNA: TGCAGCGTTGACAGGGGCTATGGCTACACCTTC. Protein sequence: CSVDRGYGYTF. J is TRBJ1-2 and V is TRBV29-1; TRBD1 might be the D (6 bases). The ends were cut back, 3 bases at V and 4 bases at J, with 6 bases in the middle. The CDR3 has 11 amino acids. Germline V gene lookup returns CDR1 SQVTM and CDR2 ANQGSEA.

This clone was found once. The gene calls are TRBV7-2 and TRBJ1-1; D is unresolved. V was trimmed by 6 bases and J by 0 bases, leaving 17 bases between them. The CDR3 spans 16 residues. CDR1 and CDR2 (germline): SGHTA, FQGNSA. CDR3 residues: CASSPVRDSMNTEAFF. CDR3 coding DNA: TGTGCCAGCAGTCCCGTTCGGGATTCGATGAACACTGAAGCTTTCTTT.

This clone was counted a single time. The chain has TRBV11-2 and TRBJ1-2; 9 bases line up with TRBD1. The CDR3 contains 13 residues. Germline CDR1 reads SGHAT; CDR2 reads FQNNGV. After removal of 5 bases from V and 8 bases from J, the junction contained 6 bases not matched to a gene. The DNA of the CDR3 is TGTGCCAGCAGCCACAGGGGGCCGGAAGGCTACACCTTC. Its translation is CASSHRGPEGYTF. Full variable domain (outside the CDR3, taken from reference TRBV11-2 and TRBJ1-2): EAGVAQSPRYKIIEKRQSVAFWCNPISGHATLYWYQQILGQGPKLLIQFQNNGVVDDSQLPKDRFSAERLKGVDSTLKIQPAKLEDSAVYLCASSHRGPEGYTFGSGTRLTVV.

The rearrangement links TRBV7-9 to TRBJ1-1, with D maybe TRBD1 (5 bases). The length of the CDR3 is 12 residues. The V end lost 5 bases, the J end lost 10 bases, and 14 bases lay between the germline ends. Germline loops: CDR1 SEHNR, CDR2 FQNEAQ (reference sequence). This chain's CDR3 is CASSPGGPVAFF. The DNA for the CDR3 is TGTGCCAGCAGCCCCGGGGGACCAGTAGCTTTCTTT. The variable domain in full, completed from reference TRBV7-9 and TRBJ1-1, reads DTGVSQNPRHKITKRGQNVTFRCDPISEHNRLYWYRQTLGQGPEFLTYFQNEAQLEKSRLLSDRFSAERPKGSFSTLEIQRTEQGDSAMYLCASSPGGPVAFFGQGTRLTVV.

The rearrangement joins TRBV7-9 to TRBJ1-5; 9 bases are shared with TRBD1. The CDR3 has 15 residues. J was trimmed by 7 bases and V by 7 bases; bases with no gene match: 11. Germline V gene sequence: CDR1 SEHNR, CDR2 FQNEAQ (reference sequence). The CDR3 region has the DNA TGTGCCAGCACCCCGGGACAGGGAGTAGGACAGCCCCAGCATTTT. Amino acids: CASTPGQGVGQPQHF.

J is TRBJ2-7 and V is TRBV15; no clear D. CDR1 and CDR2 from the germline V gene are LNHNV and YYDKDF (reference sequence). Trimming cost V 3 bases and J 2 bases, with 8 bases left between them. The CDR3 consists of 13 residues. In DNA, the CDR3 is TGTGCCACCAGCAGTACCGACACCTACGAGCAGTACTTC. The encoded protein is CATSSTDTYEQYF.